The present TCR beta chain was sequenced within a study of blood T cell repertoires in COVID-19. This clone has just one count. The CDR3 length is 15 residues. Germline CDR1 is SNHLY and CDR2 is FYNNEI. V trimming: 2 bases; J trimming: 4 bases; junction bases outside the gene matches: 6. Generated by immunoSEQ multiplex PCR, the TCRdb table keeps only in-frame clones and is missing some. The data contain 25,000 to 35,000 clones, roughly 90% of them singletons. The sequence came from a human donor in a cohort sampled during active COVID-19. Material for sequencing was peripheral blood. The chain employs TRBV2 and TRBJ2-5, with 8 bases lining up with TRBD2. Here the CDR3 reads CASSERGGARETQYF. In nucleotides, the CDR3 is TGTGCCAGCAGTGAACGGGGGGGGGCGAGAGAGACCCAGTACTTC. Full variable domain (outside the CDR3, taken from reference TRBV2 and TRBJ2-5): EPEVTQTPSHQVTQMGQEVILRCVPISNHLYFYWYRQILGQKVEFLVSFYNNEISEKSEIFDDQFSVERPDGSNFTLKIRSTKLEDSAMYFCASSERGGARETQYFGPGTRLLVL.